Below are 28 T cell receptor beta chains sequenced from a single sample in a study of blood T cell repertoires in COVID-19. Sequencing was performed with immunoSEQ multiplex PCR; in TCRdb, only in-frame clones are kept and a portion is missing. The table lists about 180,000 clones, 86% of them singletons. The sequencing sample was made of peripheral blood. These receptors all come from a man between 65 and 80 years old with active or convalescent COVID-19.

Only a few counts were recorded for this clone. CDR3 loop: CSVEGLTYEQYF. For the CDR3, the DNA is TGCAGCGTTGAGGGACTAACTTACGAGCAGTACTTC. The chain combines TRBV29-1 with TRBJ2-7; TRBD2 matches 7 bases. The CDR3 totals 12 residues. Germline CDR1 and CDR2: SQVTM and ANQGSEA. V lost 3 bases to trimming and J lost 4 bases; unmatched junction nucleotides: 3.

The count of this clone is one. The chain joins TRBV27 to TRBJ2-1; TRBD2 aligns across 14 bases. The V and J ends lost 5 bases and 7 bases, in that order; junction bases with no gene match: 7. CDR3 length equals 16 residues. The V gene's germline CDR1 is MNHEY and CDR2 SMNVEV (reference sequence). In DNA form, the CDR3 reads TGTGCCAGCAGTCCCGGGACTAGCGGGGGTGGTAATGAGCAGTTCTTC. Encoded protein: CASSPGTSGGGNEQFF.

This clone has just a few counts. V is TRBV5-1 and J is TRBJ1-2; 8 nucleotides align to TRBD1. The CDR3 loop spans 17 amino acids. Trimming removed 0 bases from V and 4 bases from J; junction bases left unmatched: 11. Germline V gene data show CDR1 as SGHRS and CDR2 as YFSETQ. In DNA form, the CDR3 reads TGCGCCAGCAGCTTGGAAATGACAGGGGAGGGCGTCTATGGCTACACCTTC. It yields the protein CASSLEMTGEGVYGYTF.

The gene calls are TRBV5-8 and TRBJ1-6; possible D gene TRBD1, 5 bases. V lost 9 bases to trimming and J lost 0 bases, with 13 bases between them. This CDR3 comprises 15 residues. Germline assignment: CDR1 SGHTS and CDR2 YDEGEE. CDR3 loop: CATWGESSYNSPLHF. CDR3 bases: TGTGCCACGTGGGGGGAGAGCTCCTATAATTCACCCCTCCACTTT.

The V and J genes are TRBV4-3 and TRBJ1-4; D is possibly TRBD1 (6 bases). Germline values: CDR1 LGHNA, CDR2 YSLEER. The CDR3 extends over 15 amino acids. V lost 6 bases to trimming and J lost 3 bases, with 14 bases between them. CDR3 nucleotides: TGCGCCAGCAGATCCAGGGGTTGGGCTAATGAAAAACTGTTTTTT. It is translated as CASRSRGWANEKLFF.

This clone showed up just once. The rearrangement links TRBV15 to TRBJ2-7, with TRBD1 matching over 7 bases. The V segment lost 6 bases and the J segment 0 bases; nucleotides outside the gene matches: 5. The germline CDR1 and CDR2 sequences are LNHNV and YYDKDF (reference sequence). CDR3 length: 14 amino acids. The CDR3 loop reads CATSTDRISYEQYF. The CDR3 nucleotides read TGTGCCACCAGTACGGACAGGATCTCCTACGAGCAGTACTTC.

The chain couples TRBV4-3 to TRBJ1-1; 8 nucleotides agree with TRBD1. Germline V lookup: CDR1 LGHNA, CDR2 YSLEER. V shed 5 bases and J 4 bases; nucleotides not matched to a gene: 3. This CDR3 has 13 amino acids. The CDR3 loop reads CASSKDRVTEAFF. The CDR3 DNA reads TGCGCCAGCAGCAAGGACAGGGTCACTGAAGCTTTCTTT.

The J gene is TRBJ2-3, the V gene TRBV19; 11 bases are a match to TRBD1. CDR1 LNHDA and CDR2 SQIVND come from the germline V gene (reference sequence). This CDR3 has 17 amino acids. V lost 4 bases and J lost 4; bases outside the gene matches: 10. CDR3 nucleotides: TGTGCCAGTAGTAACCGGGACAGGGGGTTTTTTGCAGATACGCAGTATTTT. It encodes CASSNRDRGFFADTQYF. Based on the CDR3 plus reference TRBV19 and TRBJ2-3, the full variable domain is DGGITQSPKYLFRKEGQNVTLSCEQNLNHDAMYWYRQDPGQGLRLIYYSQIVNDFQKGDIAEGYSVSREKKESFPLTVTSAQKNPTAFYLCASSNRDRGFFADTQYFGPGTRLTVL.

J is TRBJ2-1 and V is TRBV12-3 or TRBV12-4, with TRBD2 identical over 9 bases. Trimming cost V 10 bases and J 2 bases; bases outside gene matches: 3. CDR3 size: 13 residues. CDR3 nucleotides: TGTGCCACGCGACTAGCGGCCTACAATGAGCAGTTCTTC. Translated, it gives CATRLAAYNEQFF.

V is TRBV29-1 and J is TRBJ1-3, with 9 bases lining up with TRBD1. The germline V gene encodes CDR1 SQVTM and CDR2 ANQGSEA. V shed 6 bases, J shed 7 bases, and the junction held 10 bases outside the gene matches. The CDR3 length is 14 residues. The CDR3 loop reads CSVALQGATNTIYF. The DNA for the CDR3 is TGCAGCGTGGCTTTACAGGGGGCGACGAACACCATATATTTT.

V gene TRBV27 combines with J gene TRBJ1-4; unclear D gene. In germline, CDR1 is MNHEY, CDR2 SMNVEV (reference sequence). Trimming removed 2 bases from V and 0 bases from J, with 4 bases in between. The CDR3 runs to 14 residues. The CDR3 region is CASSLRATNEKLFF. Written as DNA, the CDR3 is TGTGCCAGCAGTTTACGCGCAACTAATGAAAAACTGTTTTTT.

The chain has TRBV28 and TRBJ1-4, with D uncertain. This CDR3 contains 13 residues. V was trimmed by 10 bases and J by 0 bases, leaving 9 bases between them. CDR1 MDHEN and CDR2 SYDVKM come from the germline V gene. The CDR3 DNA is TGTGCCACATCCCCCCCAACTAATGAAAAACTGTTTTTT. This sequence encodes CATSPPTNEKLFF.

This clone has just a few counts. This sequence joins TRBV19 and TRBJ1-1; 8 bases match TRBD1. Trimming cost V 5 bases and J 2 bases; bases outside gene matches: 10. The V gene's germline CDR1 is LNHDA and CDR2 SQIVND (reference sequence). The length of the CDR3 is 16 residues. The DNA of the CDR3 is TGTGCCAGTAGTCCCGGGACAGGCGGAATCAACACTGAAGCTTTCTTT. Translation gives CASSPGTGGINTEAFF.

This sequence joins TRBV6-2 or TRBV6-3 and TRBJ2-3; tentative D call: TRBD2 (6 bases). This CDR3 has 18 residues. The V end was cut by 2 bases, the J end by 3 bases, with 21 bases between. Germline values: CDR1 MNHEY, CDR2 SVGEGT. The CDR3 is CASSYPSRGGVRTDTQYF. CDR3 DNA sequence: TGTGCCAGCAGTTACCCCTCCCGGGGCGGGGTAAGGACAGATACGCAGTATTTT.

The gene calls are TRBV6-5 and TRBJ1-2; D uncertain. CDR1 is MNHEY and CDR2 is SVGAGI in the germline V gene. This CDR3 is built from 11 residues. Trimming pared 5 bases from V and 12 bases from J, leaving 13 bases between. The chain's CDR3 is CASSRKLTDTF. The CDR3 DNA follows: TGTGCCAGCAGTCGCAAGTTAACGGACACCTTC.

The V gene is TRBV5-1, the J gene TRBJ1-1, with TRBD1 matching over 10 bases. Germline CDR1 reads SGHRS; CDR2 reads YFSETQ. V gave up 3 bases and J gave up 1 base; unmatched junction bases: 3. The CDR3 consists of 15 residues. The DNA of the CDR3 is TGCGCCAGCAGCTATCGGGACAGGGGGAACACTGAAGCTTTCTTT. Translated, it gives CASSYRDRGNTEAFF.

The chain recombines TRBV6-5 with TRBJ1-5; 8 bases are shared with TRBD1. Germline V gives CDR1 MNHEY, CDR2 SVGAGI. With 5 bases clipped from V and 7 bases from J, the junction kept 10 bases outside the gene matches. This CDR3 comprises 15 residues. The CDR3 nucleotides are TGTGCCAGCAGTCCCGACAGGGGTAGGTACCAGCCCCAGCATTTT. Translated: CASSPDRGRYQPQHF.

The chain combines TRBV27 with TRBJ2-7; 7 bases agree with TRBD1. There are 12 residues in the CDR3. CDR1 is MNHEY, CDR2 SMNVEV, per germline (reference sequence). V gave up 5 bases and J gave up 11 bases; unmatched junction bases: 9. CDR3: CASSPTTGAKYF. In nucleotides, the CDR3 is TGTGCCAGCAGTCCTACCACAGGGGCGAAGTACTTC.

This chain links TRBV6-2 or TRBV6-3 with TRBJ1-4; 8 bases line up with TRBD1. The J segment lost 6 bases and the V segment lost 6 bases, leaving 15 bases of the junction unmatched. The CDR3 runs to 17 residues. In germline, CDR1 is MNHEY, CDR2 SVGEGT. In DNA form, the CDR3 reads TGTGCCAGCAGCCTATTACCCAGGGGGCCGCCCGATGAAAAACTGTTTTTT. This gives the protein CASSLLPRGPPDEKLFF.

This chain links TRBV7-2 with TRBJ2-1, with D unresolved. The CDR3 is 14 residues long. The ends were cut back, 5 bases at V and 6 bases at J, with 14 bases in the middle. Germline CDR1 and CDR2: SGHTA and FQGNSA. This CDR3 is CASSPPGPGNEQFF. The DNA for the CDR3 is TGTGCCAGCAGCCCCCCTGGGCCCGGCAATGAGCAGTTCTTC.

Of note for this clone: Sequence at one end of the junction differs from germline and may be a read error. The chain combines TRBV7-7 with TRBJ1-5; 8 nucleotides line up with TRBD1. This CDR3 has 13 amino acids. Germline CDR1 is SSHAT and CDR2 is FNYEAQ (reference sequence). CDR3 sequence reads: CASSMDRDQPQHF. The CDR3 coding sequence is TGTGCTAGCAGCATGGACAGGGATCAGCCCCAGCATTTT.

This chain links TRBV4-2 with TRBJ2-1; a weak D match, TRBD1 (5 bases). Germline values: CDR1 LGHNA, CDR2 YNFKEQ. CDR3 size: 14 residues. The V and J ends lost 5 bases and 5 bases respectively, with 13 bases between them. The CDR3 DNA sequence: TGTGCCAGCAGCGCCCTTCAGGGTAACAATGAGCAGTTCTTC. Amino acids: CASSALQGNNEQFF.

V usage is TRBV6-5 and J usage is TRBJ2-3; D gene uncertain. The germline CDR1 and CDR2 sequences are MNHEY and SVGAGI. Trimming removed 6 bases at V and 2 bases at J, with 12 bases between. The CDR3 consists of 14 residues. CDR3 coding DNA: TGTGCCAGCAGGGTGGGTCAGGTCACAGATACGCAGTATTTT. Amino acid sequence: CASRVGQVTDTQYF.

This chain joins TRBV19 and TRBJ2-1; 7 nucleotides align to TRBD1. The V gene end was trimmed by 4 bases and the J gene end by 6 bases; junction bases not matched to a gene: 3. Germline-derived CDR1 and CDR2 are LNHDA and SQIVND (reference sequence). The CDR3 runs 13 residues. The CDR3 reads CASSTGQVNEQFF. For the CDR3, the DNA is TGTGCCAGTAGTACAGGACAGGTCAATGAGCAGTTCTTC.

V is TRBV7-9 and J is TRBJ1-2, with 8 bases identical to TRBD1. Germline V gives CDR1 SEHNR, CDR2 FQNEAQ (reference sequence). After removal of 1 base from V and 8 bases from J, the junction contained 3 bases not matched to a gene. The CDR3 consists of 13 residues. The CDR3 nucleotides read TGTGCCAGCAGCTTAGGGACAGGGCGAGGCTACACCTTC. This gives the protein CASSLGTGRGYTF.

V is TRBV24-1 and J is TRBJ2-3; a weak D match, TRBD2 (7 bases). Germline values: CDR1 KGHDR, CDR2 SFDVKD. V lost 3 bases and J lost 5, with 17 bases in between. The CDR3 length is 16 residues. The CDR3 nucleotides are TGTGCCACCAGTGATACCCGGCGGGGGCCGAGAGATACGCAGTATTTT. Its translation is CATSDTRRGPRDTQYF.

This chain connects TRBV28 to TRBJ2-6; a weak D match, TRBD1 (7 bases). The germline V gene has CDR1 MDHEN and CDR2 SYDVKM. The CDR3 length is 18 residues. Trimming removed 6 bases at V and 0 bases at J, with 18 bases between. In DNA, the CDR3 is TGTGCCAGCAGGGGGAGGACAGGCTATTTCTCTGGGGCCAACGTCCTGACTTTC. This codes for CASRGRTGYFSGANVLTF.

The chain uses TRBV21-1 and TRBJ2-7; the table's D call TRBD2 went unverified against the DNA. TRBV21-1 is noted as a pseudogene. This CDR3 spans 14 amino acids. CDR3 DNA: TGTGCCAGCCTCAATGGGACTAACACCTACGAGCAGTACTTC. It codes for CASLNGTNTYEQYF.